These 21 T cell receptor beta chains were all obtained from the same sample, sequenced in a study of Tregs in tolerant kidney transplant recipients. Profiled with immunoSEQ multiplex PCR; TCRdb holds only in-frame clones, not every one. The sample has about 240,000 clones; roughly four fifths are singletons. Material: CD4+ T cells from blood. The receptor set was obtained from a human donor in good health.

In nucleotides, the CDR3 is TGTGCCAGCAGTTACGGATCCACAGGGGTCACAGATACGCAGTATTTT. This translates into CASSYGSTGVTDTQYF. The chain couples TRBV6-5 to TRBJ2-3, with 7 positions matching TRBD1. J lost 2 bases, V lost 2 bases, and 7 bases had no gene match. This CDR3 region has 16 residues. Per germline, CDR1 MNHEY and CDR2 SVGAGI.

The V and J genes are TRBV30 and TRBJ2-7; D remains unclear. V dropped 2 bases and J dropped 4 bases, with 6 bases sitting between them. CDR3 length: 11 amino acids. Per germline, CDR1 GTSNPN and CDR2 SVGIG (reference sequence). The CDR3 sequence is CAWSLRYEQYF. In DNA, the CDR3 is TGTGCCTGGAGTCTCAGATACGAGCAGTACTTC.

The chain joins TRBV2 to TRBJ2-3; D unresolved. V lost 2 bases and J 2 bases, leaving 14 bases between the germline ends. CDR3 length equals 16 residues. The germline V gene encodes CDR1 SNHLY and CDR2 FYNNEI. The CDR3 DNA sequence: TGTGCCAGCAGTGAATCGGTTAGGGCTTCCACAGATACGCAGTATTTT. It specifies CASSESVRASTDTQYF.

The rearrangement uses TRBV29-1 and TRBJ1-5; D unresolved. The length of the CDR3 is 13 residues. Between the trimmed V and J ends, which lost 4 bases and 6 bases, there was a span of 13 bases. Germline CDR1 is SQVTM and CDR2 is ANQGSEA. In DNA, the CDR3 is TGCAGCGTTGGGGAGTATTCGGGTCAGCCCCAGCATTTT. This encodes CSVGEYSGQPQHF. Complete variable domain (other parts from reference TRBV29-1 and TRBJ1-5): SAVISQKPSRDICQRGTSLTIQCQVDSQVTMMFWYRQQPGQSLTLIATANQGSEATYESGFVIDKFPISRPNLTFSTLTVSNMSPEDSSIYLCSVGEYSGQPQHFGDGTRLSIL.

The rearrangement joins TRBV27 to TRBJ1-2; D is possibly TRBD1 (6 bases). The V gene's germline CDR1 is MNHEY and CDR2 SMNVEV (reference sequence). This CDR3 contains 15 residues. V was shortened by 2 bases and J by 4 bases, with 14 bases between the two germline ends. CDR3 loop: CASSLGSRTVYGYTF. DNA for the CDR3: TGTGCCAGCAGTTTAGGTTCGCGGACAGTCTATGGCTACACCTTC.

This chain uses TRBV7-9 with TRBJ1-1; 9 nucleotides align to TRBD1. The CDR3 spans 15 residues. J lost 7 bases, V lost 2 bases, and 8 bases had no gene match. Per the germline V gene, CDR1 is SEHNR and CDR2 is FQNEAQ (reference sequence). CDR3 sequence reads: CASSLSDRGIYEAFF. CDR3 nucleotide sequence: TGTGCCAGCAGCTTATCGGACAGGGGCATTTATGAAGCTTTCTTT.

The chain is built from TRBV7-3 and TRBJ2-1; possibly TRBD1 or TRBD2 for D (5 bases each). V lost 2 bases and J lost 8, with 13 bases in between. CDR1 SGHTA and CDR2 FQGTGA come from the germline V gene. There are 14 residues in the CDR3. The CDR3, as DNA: TGTGCCAGCAGCTTAGGGACGGTCTTGGATGAGCAGTTCTTC. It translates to CASSLGTVLDEQFF.

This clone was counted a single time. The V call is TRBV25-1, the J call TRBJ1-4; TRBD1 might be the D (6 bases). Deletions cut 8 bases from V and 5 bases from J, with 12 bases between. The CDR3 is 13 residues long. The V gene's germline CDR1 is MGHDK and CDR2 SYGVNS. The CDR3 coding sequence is TGTGCCAGCCGCACCCAGGGGAATGAAAAACTGTTTTTT. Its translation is CASRTQGNEKLFF.

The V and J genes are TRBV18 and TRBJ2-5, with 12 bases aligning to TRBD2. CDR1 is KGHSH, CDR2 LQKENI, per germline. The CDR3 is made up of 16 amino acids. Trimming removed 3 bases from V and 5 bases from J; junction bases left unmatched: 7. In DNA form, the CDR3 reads TGTGCCAGCTCACCGTCTAGCGGGAGGGCCGGGGAGACCCAGTACTTC. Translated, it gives CASSPSSGRAGETQYF.

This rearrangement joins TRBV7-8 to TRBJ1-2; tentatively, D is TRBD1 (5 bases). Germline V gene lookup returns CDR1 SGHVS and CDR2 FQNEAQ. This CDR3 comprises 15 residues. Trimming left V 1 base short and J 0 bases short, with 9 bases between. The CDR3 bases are TGTGCCAGCAGCTTAGTGGGGCCCGCTAACTATGGCTACACCTTC. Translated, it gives CASSLVGPANYGYTF.

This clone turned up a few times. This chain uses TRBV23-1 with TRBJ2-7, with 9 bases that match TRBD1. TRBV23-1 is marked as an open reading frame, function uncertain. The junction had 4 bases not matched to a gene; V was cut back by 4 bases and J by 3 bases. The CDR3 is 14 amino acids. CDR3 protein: CASSPGTGFYEQYF. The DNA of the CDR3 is TGCGCCAGCAGTCCCGGGACAGGGTTCTACGAGCAGTACTTC.

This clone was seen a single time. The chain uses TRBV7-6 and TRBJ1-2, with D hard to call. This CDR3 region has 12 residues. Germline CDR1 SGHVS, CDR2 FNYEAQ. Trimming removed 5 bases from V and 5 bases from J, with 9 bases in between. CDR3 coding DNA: TGTGCCAGCAGCCAGGATGGATATGGCTACACCTTC. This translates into CASSQDGYGYTF.

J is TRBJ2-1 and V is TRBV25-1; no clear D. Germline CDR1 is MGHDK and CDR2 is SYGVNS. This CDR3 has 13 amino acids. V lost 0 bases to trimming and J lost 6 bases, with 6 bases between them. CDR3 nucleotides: TGTGCCAGCAGTGAATATAGAGCCAATGAGCAGTTCTTC. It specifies CASSEYRANEQFF.

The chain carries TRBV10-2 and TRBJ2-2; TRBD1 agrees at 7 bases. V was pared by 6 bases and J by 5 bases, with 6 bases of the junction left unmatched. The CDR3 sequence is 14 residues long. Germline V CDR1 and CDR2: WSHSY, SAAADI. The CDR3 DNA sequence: TGCGCCAGCAGGGAGACAGGGCTAACCGGGGAGCTGTTTTTT. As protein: CASRETGLTGELFF.

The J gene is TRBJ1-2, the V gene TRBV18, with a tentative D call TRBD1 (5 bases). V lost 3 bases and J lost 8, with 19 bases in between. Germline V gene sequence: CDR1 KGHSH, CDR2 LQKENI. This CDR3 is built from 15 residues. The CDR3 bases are TGTGCCAGCTCACCTCAAGGGGCGGGACTGTCGGGCTACACCTTC. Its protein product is CASSPQGAGLSGYTF.

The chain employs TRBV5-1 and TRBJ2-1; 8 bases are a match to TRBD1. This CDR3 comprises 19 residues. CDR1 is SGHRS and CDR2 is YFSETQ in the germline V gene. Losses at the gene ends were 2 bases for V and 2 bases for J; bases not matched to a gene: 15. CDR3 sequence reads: CASSFGTGAPPRPYNEQFF. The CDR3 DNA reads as TGCGCCAGCAGCTTTGGGACAGGAGCCCCCCCTAGGCCCTACAATGAGCAGTTCTTC.

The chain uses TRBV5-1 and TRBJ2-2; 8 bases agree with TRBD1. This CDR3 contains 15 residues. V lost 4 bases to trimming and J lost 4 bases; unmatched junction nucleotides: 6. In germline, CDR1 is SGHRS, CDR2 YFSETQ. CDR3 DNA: TGCGCCAGCAGCAACGACAGGGGAGGCACCGGGGAGCTGTTTTTT. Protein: CASSNDRGGTGELFF.

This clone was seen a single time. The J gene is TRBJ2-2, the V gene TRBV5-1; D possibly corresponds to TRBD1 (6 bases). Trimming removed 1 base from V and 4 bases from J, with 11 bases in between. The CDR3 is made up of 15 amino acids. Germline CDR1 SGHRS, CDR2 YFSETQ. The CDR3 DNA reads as TGCGCCAGCAGCTTGTTAGGGGGTTTCACCGGGGAGCTGTTTTTT. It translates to CASSLLGGFTGELFF.

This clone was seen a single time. Written as DNA, the CDR3 is TGTGCCAGCTCTGGCGGCAGGGTCAGCAATCAGCCCCAGCATTTT. Protein product: CASSGGRVSNQPQHF. The chain is built from TRBV2 and TRBJ1-5; perhaps TRBD1 as D (5 bases). Germline V gives CDR1 SNHLY, CDR2 FYNNEI. The V and J ends lost 8 bases and 1 base respectively, with 15 bases between them. The CDR3 extends over 15 amino acids.

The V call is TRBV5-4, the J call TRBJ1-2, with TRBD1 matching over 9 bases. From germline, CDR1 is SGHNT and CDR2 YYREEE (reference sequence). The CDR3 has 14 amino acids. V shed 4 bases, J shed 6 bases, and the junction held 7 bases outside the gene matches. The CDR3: CASSARDRVDGYTF. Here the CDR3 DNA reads TGTGCCAGCAGCGCCCGGGACAGGGTGGATGGCTACACCTTC. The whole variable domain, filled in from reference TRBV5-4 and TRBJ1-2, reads ETGVTQSPTHLIKTRGQQVTLRCSSQSGHNTVSWYQQALGQGPQFIFQYYREEENGRGNFPPRFSGLQFPNYSSELNVNALELDDSALYLCASSARDRVDGYTFGSGTRLTVV.

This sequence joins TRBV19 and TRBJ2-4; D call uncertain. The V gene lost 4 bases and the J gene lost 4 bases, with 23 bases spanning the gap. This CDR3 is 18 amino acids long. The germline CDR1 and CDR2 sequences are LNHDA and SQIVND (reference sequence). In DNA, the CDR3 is TGTGCCAGTAGTACCGCAATACGTAGGGTTTCGACAAAAAACATTCAGTACTTC. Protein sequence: CASSTAIRRVSTKNIQYF.